These T cell receptor beta chains were read from a single sample in a study of T cells in Graves' hyperthyroidism and ophthalmopathy. TCRdb used MiXCR to reprocess the multiplex PCR reads, holding one entry per CDR3 protein. The sample carries about 560,000 distinct CDR3 sequences, 40% to 55% recorded once. Input material: peripheral blood or thyroid tissue (not recorded which). Every receptor here comes from a young woman with Graves' hyperthyroidism. CDR3s include the opening cysteine and the closing phenylalanine or tryptophan. A D gene is named only where the DNA matches it firmly. Part of the rows lack a size; the others show once, few, many or a class for expanded clones.

>TRBV10-3|.|.|TRBJ2-1
TGTGCCATCATGGACTTGAACAATGAGCAGTTCTTC
CAIMDLNNEQFF
>TRBV7-9|.|.|TRBJ2-2
TGTGCCAGCAGCTTTGGGGTCGCCGGGGAGCTGTTTTTT
CASSFGVAGELFF
>TRBV11-2|.|TRBD1|TRBJ1-2
TGTGCCAGCAGTGCGACAGGGGGTTCATTAAATGGCTACACCTTC
CASSATGGSLNGYTF
>TRBV29-1|many|.|TRBJ1-2
TGCAGCGTTGAAGAAAATGACTATGGCTACACCTTC
CSVEENDYGYTF
>TRBV25-1|.|.|TRBJ2-7
TGTGCCAGCAGTGAATCAATTACCTCCTACGAGCAGTACTTC
CASSESITSYEQYF
>TRBV29-1|few|TRBD1|TRBJ2-6
TGCAGCGTTGAAGAAACAGGGGGCGCCAGCTCTGGGGCCAACGTCCTGACTTTC
CSVEETGGASSGANVLTF
>TRBV2|many|.|TRBJ1-2
TGTGCCAGCAATACAGGGTTAGGGGATGGCTACACCTTC
CASNTGLGDGYTF
>TRBV7-9|many|.|TRBJ1-5
TGTGCCAGCAGAGGGGGTCAGGATCAGCCCCAGCATTTT
CASRGGQDQPQHF
>TRBV6-5|.|.|TRBJ1-4
TGTGCCATCAGTTACAAAGGAAAACTGTTTTTT
CAISYKGKLFF
>TRBV11-1|few|.|TRBJ1-5
TGTGCCAGCAGCCGGAACATAGACAATCAGCCCCAGCATTTT
CASSRNIDNQPQHF
>TRBV7-6|few|.|TRBJ1-2
TGTGCCAGCAGCCAAGACACTGACGGCTATGGCTACACCTTC
CASSQDTDGYGYTF
>TRBV9|few|TRBD1|TRBJ1-2
TGTGCCAGCAGCGCGACAGGGTTAGATGGCTACACCTTC
CASSATGLDGYTF
>TRBV10-3|few|.|TRBJ1-1
TGTGCCAGCAGTCCTCGGGGACCGACCACTGAAGCTTTCTTT
CASSPRGPTTEAFF
>TRBV7-9|many|.|TRBJ1-1
TGTGCCAGCAGCTTACGAGAGATGAACACTGAAGCTTTCTTT
CASSLREMNTEAFF
>TRBV15|many|.|TRBJ1-1
TGTGCCACCAGCAGAGAGGACCACCTGAACACTGAAGCTTTCTTT
CATSREDHLNTEAFF
>TRBV29-1|many|.|TRBJ1-2
TGCAGCGTTCAAGGAAGGCAGGGCGATAACTATGGCTACACCTTC
CSVQGRQGDNYGYTF
>TRBV5-4|.|TRBD1|TRBJ1-2
TGTGCCAGCAGCTTGAAACGGCCAGGCGTTGACGAGGGGACAGACTATGGCTACACCTTC
CASSLKRPGVDEGTDYGYTF
>TRBV9|many|.|TRBJ1-2
TGTGCCAGCAGCGTAGATGGCCTCGGTGGCTACACCTTC
CASSVDGLGGYTF
>TRBV28|.|TRBD1|TRBJ2-2
TGTGCCAGCAGTCCATCGGGACAGGGCGCCGGGGAGCTGTTTTTT
CASSPSGQGAGELFF
>TRBV29-1|.|TRBD1|TRBJ1-2
TGCAGCGCAGCCGGGACAGGCTGGAATGGCTACACCTTC
CSAAGTGWNGYTF
>TRBV7-9|.|.|TRBJ1-1
TGTGCCAGCAGCCAAGCTGGGGGGCAGTTTGAAGCTTTCTTT
CASSQAGGQFEAFF
>TRBV20-1|few|.|TRBJ1-5
TGCAGTGCTAGAGATAGGGATCAGCCCCAGCATTTT
CSARDRDQPQHF
>TRBV7-2|.|.|TRBJ2-5
TGTGCCAGCAGCACCTCCTACACCCAGTACTTC
CASSTSYTQYF
>TRBV25-1|.|.|TRBJ1-1
TGTGCCAGCGAGGGGACAATGAACACTGAAGCTTTCTTT
CASEGTMNTEAFF
>TRBV24-1|many|.|TRBJ1-2
TGTGCCACCAGTGATTTGACCCGCAACTATGGCTACACCTTC
CATSDLTRNYGYTF
>TRBV29-1|many|.|TRBJ1-4
TGCAGCGTTGGCCAGGGTGGAGAAAAACTGTTTTTT
CSVGQGGEKLFF
>TRBV4-2|few|.|TRBJ1-3
TGTGCCAGCAGCCAAGGAAAAGGGGCGAACACCATATATTTT
CASSQGKGANTIYF
>TRBV15|many|TRBD1|TRBJ2-7
TGTGCCACCAGCCCGGGACAGGACTACGAGCAGTACTTC
CATSPGQDYEQYF
>TRBV12-5|once|.|TRBJ1-3
TGTGCTAGTGGTATTCACGACAGGGGAAACACCATATATTTT
CASGIHDRGNTIYF
>TRBV25-1|.|.|TRBJ1-5
TGTGCCAGCAGTTACCCGGCGGGGGAGTATCAGCCCCAGCATTTT
CASSYPAGEYQPQHF
>TRBV10-3|many|.|TRBJ2-5
TGTGCCATCACCCAACAAGAGACCCAGTACTTC
CAITQQETQYF
>TRBV20-1|few|TRBD1|TRBJ1-1
TGCAGTGCTAGAGTAGGGACAGGGGGTCTCACTGAAGCTTTCTTT
CSARVGTGGLTEAFF
>TRBV5-1|few|.|TRBJ1-2
TGCGCCAGCAGCTTCGACCAGGATGGCTACACCTTC
CASSFDQDGYTF
>TRBV24-1|many|TRBD2|TRBJ2-5
TGTGCCACCAGTGATTTGTATCAGGGAGGGCAAGAGACCCAGTACTTC
CATSDLYQGGQETQYF
>TRBV2|many|.|TRBJ2-7
TGTGCCGGCCGGGACGATGGGTACGAGCAGTACTTC
CAGRDDGYEQYF
>TRBV5-1|.|.|TRBJ1-1
TGCGCCAGCAGCTTGGCTTCAGGGTACACTGAAGCTTTCTTT
CASSLASGYTEAFF
>TRBV9|.|.|TRBJ1-1
TGTGCCAGCAGCGTAGCAGGGGCGAGCACTGAAGCTTTCTTT
CASSVAGASTEAFF
>TRBV24-1|.|.|TRBJ2-5
TGTGCCACCAGTGATTTAGCAGCAACGGGCCAAGAGACCCTGTACTTC
CATSDLAATGQETLYF
>TRBV7-2|.|.|TRBJ1-1
TGTGCCAGCAGCCCGTTTAAGTTACTGAACACTGAAGCTTTCTTT
CASSPFKLLNTEAFF
>TRBV10-3|.|TRBD1|TRBJ1-6
TGTGCCATCAGTGAGTCGGCGGGACAGGCCGATTCACCCCTCCACTTT
CAISESAGQADSPLHF
>TRBV7-6|few|.|TRBJ2-2
TGTGCCAGCAGCTTCGTCGGGAGTATGGACACCGGGGAGCTGTTTTTT
CASSFVGSMDTGELFF
>TRBV7-9|.|.|TRBJ1-1
TGTGCCAGCAGCTCTGGACAGTGGGACACTGAAGCTTTCTTT
CASSSGQWDTEAFF
>TRBV24-1|many|.|TRBJ1-2
TGTGCCACCAGCGACAGGTCAACTAGTGGCTACACCTTC
CATSDRSTSGYTF
>TRBV10-3|.|.|TRBJ1-5
TGTGCCATCAGATTCCTATCCGGGGGAAGTCAGCCCCAGCATTTT
CAIRFLSGGSQPQHF
>TRBV12-5|.|.|TRBJ1-1
TGTGCTAGTGCCTCAGCGGGGTTGAACACTGAAGCTTTCTTT
CASASAGLNTEAFF